Following are 26 T cell receptor beta chains from one sample sequenced in a study of blood T cell repertoires in COVID-19. Here immunoSEQ multiplex PCR was the method, and the copy in TCRdb shows in-frame clones only, minus some. This table has 15,000 or so clones, around 90% appearing once. Specimen: peripheral blood. Receptors originate from a human donor in a cohort sampled during active COVID-19.

The genes are TRBV21-1 and TRBJ1-1; TRBD1, the D gene given by the table, was not confirmed from the DNA. TRBV21-1 is a listed pseudogene. This CDR3 is 15 amino acids long. CDR3 sequence reads: CASSIPGQTNTEAFF. As DNA, the CDR3 is TGTGCCAGCAGCATCCCGGGACAGACGAACACTGAAGCTTTCTTT.

The rearrangement links TRBV9 to TRBJ1-5; D might be TRBD1 (5 bases). Per germline, CDR1 SGDLS and CDR2 YYNGEE. Trimming removed 1 base from V and 7 bases from J, with 18 bases in between. This CDR3 has 16 residues. The CDR3 DNA is TGTGCCAGCAGCGTAATAATGCAGAAGGGGAACCAGCCCCAGCATTTT. Protein: CASSVIMQKGNQPQHF.

The rearrangement uses TRBV2 and TRBJ1-1; 8 bases match TRBD1. The CDR3 consists of 13 residues. The J segment lost 1 base and the V segment lost 9 bases, leaving 4 bases of the junction unmatched. Germline V lookup: CDR1 SNHLY, CDR2 FYNNEI. CDR3 region: CASLGQENTEAFF. The CDR3 nucleotides read TGTGCCAGTTTGGGACAGGAGAACACTGAAGCTTTCTTT.

The gene calls are TRBV27 and TRBJ2-1, with a possible D match to TRBD2 (6 bases). Germline CDR1 and CDR2: MNHEY and SMNVEV (reference sequence). V lost 4 bases, J lost 4 bases, and 14 bases lay in between. The CDR3 runs 15 residues. CDR3 region: CASSSGVPLYNEQFF. In DNA form, the CDR3 reads TGTGCCAGCAGTTCGGGAGTCCCCCTTTACAATGAGCAGTTCTTC.

This sequence joins TRBV5-1 and TRBJ1-2, with TRBD1 as a possible D gene (5 bases). V gave up 3 bases and J gave up 6 bases, with 15 bases separating them. From germline, CDR1 is SGHRS and CDR2 YFSETQ. The length of the CDR3 is 14 residues. This CDR3 reads CASSYGQGLDGYTF. CDR3 nucleotide sequence: TGCGCCAGCAGCTATGGCCAGGGACTTGATGGCTACACCTTC.

The chain couples TRBV24-1 to TRBJ2-3; possibly TRBD1 for D (5 bases). Per germline, CDR1 KGHDR and CDR2 SFDVKD. V was pared by 5 bases and J by 2 bases, with 10 bases between. There are 14 residues in the CDR3. DNA of the CDR3: TGTGCCACCAGTGGCAGGGTGGACACAGATACGCAGTATTTT. As protein: CATSGRVDTDTQYF.

This clone occurred once. This CDR3 is CASTPTGVRTEAFF. DNA for the CDR3: TGTGCCAGCACCCCAACAGGGGTGCGCACTGAAGCTTTCTTT. The rearrangement uses TRBV5-4 and TRBJ1-1, with TRBD1 matching 7 bases. Germline CDR1 SGHNT, CDR2 YYREEE (reference sequence). There are 14 residues in the CDR3. J was trimmed by 4 bases and V by 6 bases; bases with no gene match: 9.

The rearrangement joins TRBV18 to TRBJ2-6; D gene uncertain. The CDR3 sequence is 17 residues long. Germline CDR1 KGHSH, CDR2 LQKENI. The V end lost 3 bases, the J end lost 3 bases, and 15 bases lay between the germline ends. The CDR3 sequence is CASSPVSGPHGANVLTF. The CDR3 bases are TGTGCCAGCTCACCCGTCTCTGGCCCGCATGGGGCCAACGTCCTGACTTTC.

This chain links TRBV20-1 with TRBJ2-2; tentative D call: TRBD2 (5 bases). The germline V and J ends were trimmed by 6 bases and 7 bases, with 9 bases remaining between them. The CDR3 is 11 amino acids. Germline V gives CDR1 DFQATT, CDR2 SNEGSKA (reference sequence). The DNA of the CDR3 is TGCAGTGCACTAGATGTCGGGGAGCTGTTTTTT. This codes for CSALDVGELFF.

J is TRBJ1-1 and V is TRBV11-2; 10 bases match TRBD1. CDR1 and CDR2 (germline): SGHAT, FQNNGV. The V segment lost 4 bases and the J segment 6 bases; nucleotides outside the gene matches: 17. This CDR3 region has 18 residues. CDR3 in amino acids: CASSSNLRDRGSFAEAFF. CDR3 nucleotides: TGTGCCAGCAGCTCTAACCTCCGGGACAGGGGAAGTTTCGCTGAAGCTTTCTTT.

The chain employs TRBV27 and TRBJ2-1, with a possible D match to TRBD1 (5 bases). The CDR3 extends over 14 amino acids. CDR1 is MNHEY, CDR2 SMNVEV, per germline (reference sequence). V shed 4 bases and J shed 8 bases, with 15 bases lying between them. In DNA form, the CDR3 reads TGTGCCAGCAGTTCCTCCTCTCCACAGGATGAGCAGTTCTTC. Translation: CASSSSSPQDEQFF.

The rearrangement links TRBV5-4 to TRBJ2-7, with D possibly matching TRBD2 (6 bases). The germline gives CDR1 SGHNT, CDR2 YYREEE (reference sequence). This CDR3 is built from 15 residues. Trimming stripped 4 bases from V and 5 bases from J, with 19 bases between. The CDR3 here is CASSRLRTTFHEQYF. Written as DNA, the CDR3 is TGTGCCAGCAGCAGACTACGGACTACCTTCCACGAGCAGTACTTC. Looking up the rest from reference TRBV5-4 and TRBJ2-7 gives the full variable domain: ETGVTQSPTHLIKTRGQQVTLRCSSQSGHNTVSWYQQALGQGPQFIFQYYREEENGRGNFPPRFSGLQFPNYSSELNVNALELDDSALYLCASSRLRTTFHEQYFGPGTRLTVT.

This clone was counted a single time. J is TRBJ2-4 and V is TRBV24-1; no clear D gene. V lost 3 bases, J lost 0 bases, and 5 bases lay in between. Germline assignment: CDR1 KGHDR and CDR2 SFDVKD. CDR3 length: 14 residues. CDR3 sequence reads: CATSDPLAKNIQYF. For the CDR3, the DNA is TGTGCCACCAGTGATCCCTTAGCCAAAAACATTCAGTACTTC.

V and J are TRBV6-5 and TRBJ2-7; 9 positions match TRBD2. The CDR3 extends over 14 amino acids. V was pared by 3 bases and J by 6 bases, with 6 bases of the junction left unmatched. In germline, CDR1 is MNHEY, CDR2 SVGAGI. The CDR3 sequence: CASSYASGVSEQYF. CDR3 nucleotide sequence: TGTGCCAGCAGTTATGCTAGCGGGGTATCCGAGCAGTACTTC.

This chain connects TRBV4-2 to TRBJ2-3, with 8 bases identical to TRBD2. The V and J ends lost 4 bases and 1 base, in that order; junction bases with no gene match: 7. CDR1 and CDR2 (germline): LGHNA, YNFKEQ. The CDR3 length is 16 residues. The CDR3 loop reads CASSPLDGRGTDTQYF. The CDR3 nucleotides are TGTGCCAGCAGCCCCCTTGACGGGAGGGGCACAGATACGCAGTATTTT.

The CDR3 loop reads CASRIDGTAEAFF. The CDR3 region has the DNA TGTGCCAGCAGAATAGACGGGACAGCTGAAGCTTTCTTT. The chain employs TRBV6-5 and TRBJ1-1; 7 bases agree with TRBD1. With 6 bases clipped from V and 6 bases from J, the junction kept 7 bases outside the gene matches. This CDR3 contains 13 residues. The V gene's germline CDR1 is MNHEY and CDR2 SVGAGI.

The rearrangement uses TRBV10-3 and TRBJ2-1; 14 bases are shared with TRBD2. V dropped 3 bases and J dropped 1; count of bases not matched to a gene: 8. The CDR3 is 19 amino acids. Germline assignment: CDR1 ENHRY and CDR2 SYGVKD. CDR3: CAISEPGTSGRGSYNEQFF. For the CDR3, the DNA is TGTGCCATCAGTGAACCAGGGACTAGCGGGAGAGGGTCCTACAATGAGCAGTTCTTC.

CDR3 nucleotide sequence: TGTGCCAGCAGTCCCCGTGACACAGGGGATTACGAGCAGTACTTC. It specifies CASSPRDTGDYEQYF. The chain is built from TRBV27 and TRBJ2-7, with TRBD1 matching 7 bases. V dropped 5 bases and J dropped 4; count of bases not matched to a gene: 11. CDR3 length: 15 amino acids. Germline-derived CDR1 and CDR2 are MNHEY and SMNVEV (reference sequence).

V and J are TRBV12-3 or TRBV12-4 and TRBJ1-4, with D unresolved. V lost 6 bases, J lost 4 bases, and 6 bases lay in between. The CDR3 runs 12 residues. This CDR3 is CASRLYNEKLFF. In nucleotides, the CDR3 is TGTGCCAGCAGGCTATATAATGAAAAACTGTTTTTT.

The gene calls are TRBV19 and TRBJ1-1; D perhaps matches TRBD1 (5 bases). Germline-derived CDR1 and CDR2 are LNHDA and SQIVND (reference sequence). The CDR3 is 14 amino acids. The V end was cut by 4 bases, the J end by 3 bases, with 12 bases between. CDR3 DNA sequence: TGTGCCAGTAGTACCAGGGCACGGGACACTGAAGCTTTCTTT. It translates to CASSTRARDTEAFF.

The chain couples TRBV27 to TRBJ1-1; 9 bases fit TRBD1. Germline V gene data show CDR1 as MNHEY and CDR2 as SMNVEV (reference sequence). Unmatched junction bases numbered 10, after V lost 6 bases and J lost 5 bases. The CDR3 contains 15 residues. The DNA of the CDR3 is TGTGCCAGCAGCAGGTCGACAGGGGGGAAGACTGAAGCTTTCTTT. Protein: CASSRSTGGKTEAFF.

This rearrangement joins TRBV7-9 to TRBJ1-1; D may be TRBD1 (5 bases). The ends were cut back, 4 bases at V and 6 bases at J, with 18 bases in the middle. This CDR3 region has 15 residues. Germline lookup yields CDR1 SEHNR and CDR2 FQNEAQ (reference sequence). The CDR3: CASSSALGLLAEAFF. CDR3 sequence (DNA): TGTGCCAGCAGCTCGGCATTGGGGCTCCTTGCTGAAGCTTTCTTT.

V usage is TRBV3-1 (or the pseudogene TRBV3-2) and J usage is TRBJ2-7; 11 bases align to TRBD1. V dropped 4 bases and J dropped 3; count of bases not matched to a gene: 2. Germline V gene sequence: CDR1 LGHDT, CDR2 YNNKEL (reference sequence). This CDR3 has 14 amino acids. CDR3 sequence: CASSPGTGGYEQYF. In nucleotides, the CDR3 is TGTGCCAGCAGCCCCGGGACAGGGGGCTACGAGCAGTACTTC.

The rearrangement joins TRBV20-1 to TRBJ2-7; 9 bases map to TRBD1. The germline V gene has CDR1 DFQATT and CDR2 SNEGSKA (reference sequence). This CDR3 has 11 amino acids. The trim removed 6 bases at V and 4 bases at J, leaving 1 base unmatched. The CDR3 protein is CSAGQGYEQYF. The DNA for the CDR3 is TGCAGTGCGGGACAGGGTTACGAGCAGTACTTC.

The CDR3 DNA follows: TGTGCCAGCAGGCAGGGAGGGAGCTCTGGAAACACCATATATTTT. Translating gives CASRQGGSSGNTIYF. The gene calls are TRBV7-2 and TRBJ1-3; a weak D match, TRBD1 (5 bases). CDR1 and CDR2 from the germline V gene are SGHTA and FQGNSA. This CDR3 has 15 residues. The V and J ends lost 6 bases and 0 bases respectively, with 12 bases between them. The full variable domain, completed using reference TRBV7-2 and TRBJ1-3, is GAGVSQSPSNKVTEKGKDVELRCDPISGHTALYWYRQSLGQGLEFLIYFQGNSAPDKSGLPSDRFSAERTGGSVSTLTIQRTQQEDSAVYLCASRQGGSSGNTIYFGEGSWLTVV.

The V call is TRBV3-1 (or the pseudogene TRBV3-2), the J call TRBJ1-1; D gene uncertain. Trimming removed 3 bases at V and 1 base at J, with 6 bases between. The CDR3 runs 13 residues. Germline lookup yields CDR1 LGHDT and CDR2 YNNKEL (reference sequence). For the CDR3, the DNA is TGTGCCAGCAGCCAGAACAGGAACACTGAAGCTTTCTTT. Translation: CASSQNRNTEAFF.